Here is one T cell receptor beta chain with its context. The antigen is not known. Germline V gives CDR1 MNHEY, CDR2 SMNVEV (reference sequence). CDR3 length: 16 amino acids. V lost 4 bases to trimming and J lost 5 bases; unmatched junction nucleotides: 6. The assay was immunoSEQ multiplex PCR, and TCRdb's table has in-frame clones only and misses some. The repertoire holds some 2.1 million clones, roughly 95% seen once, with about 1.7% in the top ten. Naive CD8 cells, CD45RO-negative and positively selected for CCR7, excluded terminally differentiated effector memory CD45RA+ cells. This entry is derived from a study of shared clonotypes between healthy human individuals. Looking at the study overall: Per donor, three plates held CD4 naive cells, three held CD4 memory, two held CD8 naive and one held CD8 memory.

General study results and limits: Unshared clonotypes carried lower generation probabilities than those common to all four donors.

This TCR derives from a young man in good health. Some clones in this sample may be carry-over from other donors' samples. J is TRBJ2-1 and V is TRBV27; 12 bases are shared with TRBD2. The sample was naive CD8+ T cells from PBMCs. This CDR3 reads CASSSASGRVNNEQFF. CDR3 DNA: TGTGCCAGCAGTTCTGCTAGCGGGAGGGTCAACAATGAGCAGTTCTTC.